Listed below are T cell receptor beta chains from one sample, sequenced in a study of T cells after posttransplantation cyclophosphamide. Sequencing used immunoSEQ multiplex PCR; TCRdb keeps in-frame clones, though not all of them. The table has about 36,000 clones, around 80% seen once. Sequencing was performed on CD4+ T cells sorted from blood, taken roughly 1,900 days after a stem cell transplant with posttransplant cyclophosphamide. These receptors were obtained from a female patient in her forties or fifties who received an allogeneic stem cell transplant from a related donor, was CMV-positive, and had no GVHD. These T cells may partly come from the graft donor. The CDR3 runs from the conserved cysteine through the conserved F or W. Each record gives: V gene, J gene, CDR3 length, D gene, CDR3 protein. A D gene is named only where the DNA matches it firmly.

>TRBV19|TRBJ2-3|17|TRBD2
CASSPRLAGNPTDTQYF
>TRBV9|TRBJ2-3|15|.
CASRRTGLGTDTQYF
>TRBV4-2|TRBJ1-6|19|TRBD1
CASSQDKGATSPSNSPLHF
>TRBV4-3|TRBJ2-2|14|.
CASSQGPGTGELFF
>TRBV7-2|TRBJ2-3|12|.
CASTSRADTQYF
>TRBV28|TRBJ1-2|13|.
CASTDGGLLGYTF
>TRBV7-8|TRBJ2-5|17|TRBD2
CASSLGLAGGNQETQYF
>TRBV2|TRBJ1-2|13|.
CASSEGRAGGYTF
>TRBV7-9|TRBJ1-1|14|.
CASSLEGSNTEAFF
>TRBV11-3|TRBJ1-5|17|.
CASSLEQCCRGNQPQHF
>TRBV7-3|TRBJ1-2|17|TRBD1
CASSLTSQGASNYGYTF
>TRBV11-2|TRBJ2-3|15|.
CASSFDAGSTDTQYF
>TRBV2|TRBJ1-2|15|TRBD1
CASSDRPGQGFGYTF
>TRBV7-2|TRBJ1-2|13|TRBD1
CASRGQLTYGYTF
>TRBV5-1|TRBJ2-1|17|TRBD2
CASSLVGGGTTYNEQFF
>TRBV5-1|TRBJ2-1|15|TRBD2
CASSGRLAGDNEQFF